This record covers a single T cell receptor beta chain. The data were obtained in a study of T cell responses to AZD1222 COVID-19 vaccine. As for the study in general: Whether given at about 4 or about 12 weeks, second doses were pooled.

Germline CDR1 MNHNY, CDR2 SVGAGI (reference sequence). CDR3 length equals 16 residues. V was clipped by 0 bases and J by 6 bases; unmatched bases: 8. Sequenced by immunoSEQ multiplex PCR; TCRdb stores in-frame clones only, minus some. Of 90,000 to 120,000 clones listed, roughly 92% are singletons. The source is an adult in good health. The chain couples TRBV6-6 to TRBJ1-5; 7 bases match TRBD1. Source: peripheral blood, taken on day 0 of AZD1222 vaccination. In nucleotides, the CDR3 is TGTGCCAGCAGTTACTCGACAGGGCACACCGGTCAGCCCCAGCATTTT. It yields the protein CASSYSTGHTGQPQHF.